The entry that follows covers one T cell receptor (beta chain) sequence. This clone appeared a few times. Its antigen remains undetermined. No qualities accompany the bases; no much larger clone lies one base away. TCRbeta CDR3 regions were amplified from genomic DNA using the immunoSEQ Assay, a bias-controlled multiplex PCR. The study's own analysis went as follows. The number of nucleated cells in each sample was estimated by amplification of reference gene primers within the assay. To quantify the absolute abundance of each unique TCRbeta CDR3 rearrangement, sequence reads were collapsed and filtered. Productive Simpson clonality was computed per sample as the square root of Simpson's diversity index over productive rearrangements. The table comes from immuneACCESS by way of TCRdb, which keeps in-frame sequences with V and J called. Part of the clones is missing from these tables; in studies checked, under half for an unresolved V gene and the rest for unknown reasons. V, J and clone size are those of that table, while D and trimming were read from the DNA. Present in this sample are tens of thousands of clones, over 70% of which were seen just once. The ten largest clones capture 5.7% of the sample.

Collaborating institutions collected whole blood in K2EDTA tubes following their own protocols. Collaborator samples were shipped for TCRbeta analysis as frozen whole blood, isolated PBMCs, or DNA extracted from either sample type. These data are taken from a study of blood T cell repertoires in COVID-19 (dated by TCRdb to 2020 to 2021). About the full investigation: Samples from collaborators originated in the United States, Italy and Spain and spanned both the acute and convalescent phases of COVID-19. Samples came from the ongoing ImmuneRACE study (first 160 participants) plus 1,254 subjects from 6 global collaborators. Where available, HLA class I and class II types were taken from metadata supplied by the sample provider and were not determined by assay-based typing. The sample metadata nearly always contained a de-identified subject ID, COVID-19 status, age in years and sex. Deeply sampled blood TCRbeta repertoires from subjects exposed to, actively infected with, or recovered from COVID-19 were included in the dataset. The material from the prospective study consisted of cDNA or gDNA derived from T cells, B-cell-depleted T cells, or PBMCs. The repertoires were released in a freely available public database meant as a resource for research on the immune response to SARS-CoV-2. Study-level results and caveats: The amount of clinical and demographic metadata varied by source and participant and was provided uncurated.

The CDR3 spans 14 residues, from the cysteine through the phenylalanine. Of the read, only the CDR3 DNA is kept; its 42 bases are in frame from base 1. Reading the germline V gene (reference sequence) gives CDR1 SGHNT and CDR2 YYREEE. Between the V and J ends, shortened by 4 bases and 8 bases respectively, the junction contains 15 bases. This sequence originates from a man aged 50 to 60 with active or convalescent COVID-19. The sample consisted of peripheral blood. Rearrangement joined TRBV5-4 to TRBJ1-4, with a weak D call of TRBD1 (5 bases match). In nucleotides, the sequence is TGTGCCAGCAGCAGTGGGGGGTACGGGGAAAAACTGTTTTTT. Protein translation: CASSSGGYGEKLFF.